The 20 T cell receptor beta chains listed next were all sequenced from one sample in a study of T cells in Graves' hyperthyroidism and ophthalmopathy. Template material for amplifying TCR beta CDR3 regions consisted of RNA transcripts. First-round RT-PCR with HTBI primers amplified the TCR CDR3 region. TCRdb independently ran MiXCR on the multiplex PCR reads; one entry per CDR3 protein. Among approximately 590,000 distinct CDR3 sequences listed, about 45% were seen once. Material: peripheral blood or thyroid tissue (not recorded which). These receptors originate from a woman under 30 with Graves' hyperthyroidism.

The rearrangement joins TRBV20-1 to TRBJ2-5; TRBD2 aligns across 11 bases. The ends lost 4 bases at V and 4 bases at J; junction bases unmatched: 2. The CDR3 consists of 13 residues. Germline CDR1 DFQATT, CDR2 SNEGSKA (reference sequence). The CDR3 coding sequence is TGCAGTGCTAATCTAGCGGGAGGAGAGACCCAGTACTTC. Amino acid sequence: CSANLAGGETQYF.

The chain is built from TRBV2 and TRBJ2-1; 7 positions match TRBD2. This CDR3 comprises 15 residues. Germline values: CDR1 SNHLY, CDR2 FYNNEI. J was trimmed by 0 bases and V by 9 bases; bases with no gene match: 8. As DNA, the CDR3 is TGTGCCAGTGGCGAGTGGGGGGGCTCCTACAATGAGCAGTTCTTC. Encoded protein: CASGEWGGSYNEQFF.

This clonotype was detected only a few times. The chain links TRBV19 to TRBJ1-5, with D perhaps TRBD1 (6 bases). Germline lookup yields CDR1 LNHDA and CDR2 SQIVND (reference sequence). V was clipped by 8 bases and J by 6 bases, with 14 bases between them. The CDR3 has 13 amino acids. The CDR3 here is CASSTGSGQPQHF. For the CDR3, the DNA is TGTGCCAGTTCTACAGGGAGTGGTCAGCCCCAGCATTTT.

V usage is TRBV24-1 and J usage is TRBJ2-1; 13 bases agree with TRBD2. J was trimmed by 12 bases and V by 3 bases; bases with no gene match: 7. CDR3 size: 15 residues. Germline lookup yields CDR1 KGHDR and CDR2 SFDVKD. The CDR3 sequence is CATSDPGLAGRGQFF. As DNA, the CDR3 is TGTGCCACCAGTGATCCGGGACTAGCGGGAAGGGGGCAGTTCTTC.

The rearrangement links TRBV29-1 to TRBJ2-2; possibly TRBD2 for D (6 bases). Germline V CDR1 and CDR2: SQVTM, ANQGSEA. The V and J ends lost 8 bases and 4 bases respectively, with 20 bases between them. This CDR3 contains 15 residues. The CDR3 loop is CSLDQSGAGTGELFF. CDR3 sequence (DNA): TGCAGCCTGGATCAGTCGGGAGCGGGCACCGGGGAGCTGTTTTTT.

This clonotype was seen more than once but under ten times. The rearrangement links TRBV7-9 to TRBJ1-5, with D perhaps matching TRBD1 (6 bases). Germline loops: CDR1 SEHNR, CDR2 FQNEAQ (reference sequence). This CDR3 is 17 amino acids long. The ends were cut back, 5 bases at V and 3 bases at J, with 20 bases in the middle. The CDR3 reads CASSPIQGGAANQPQHF. CDR3 nucleotides: TGTGCCAGCAGCCCCATACAGGGAGGCGCGGCCAATCAGCCCCAGCATTTT.

Turning to this clonotype: The conserved closing phenylalanine or tryptophan is absent in this CDR3, likely reflecting a read error. This chain uses TRBV5-1 with TRBJ1-1, with TRBD1 identical over 10 bases. Germline trimming cut 3 bases from V and 3 bases from J; bases unmatched to any gene: 14. In germline, CDR1 is SGHRS, CDR2 YFSETQ. The CDR3 runs 18 residues. CDR3 coding DNA: TGCGCCAGCAGCTCATTTACCGGGACAGGGGTTGAAGACACTGAAGCTTTCCTT. Translating gives CASSSFTGTGVEDTEAFL.

As for this clonotype: One end of the junction does not line up with germline, which may come from a read error. The chain employs TRBV6-5 and TRBJ2-7, with D unclear. Germline CDR1 and CDR2: MNHEY and SVGAGI. CDR3 length: 13 residues. CDR3 sequence reads: CAGSYDGYYEQYF. The CDR3 DNA sequence: TGTGCCGGCAGTTACGACGGTTACTACGAGCAGTACTTC.

This chain uses TRBV29-1 with TRBJ1-2; D is perhaps TRBD1 (5 bases). The CDR3 totals 12 residues. V lost 8 bases, J lost 7 bases, and 17 bases lay in between. Germline V gene data show CDR1 as SQVTM and CDR2 as ANQGSEA. The DNA of the CDR3 is TGCAGCAGAGATGCGGCAGGGAGTGGCTACACCTTC. It translates to CSRDAAGSGYTF. The full variable domain, completed using reference TRBV29-1 and TRBJ1-2, is SAVISQKPSRDICQRGTSLTIQCQVDSQVTMMFWYRQQPGQSLTLIATANQGSEATYESGFVIDKFPISRPNLTFSTLTVSNMSPEDSSIYLCSRDAAGSGYTFGSGTRLTVV.

The chain couples TRBV20-1 to TRBJ2-2; the D gene is possibly TRBD1 (5 bases). Per the germline V gene, CDR1 is DFQATT and CDR2 is SNEGSKA (reference sequence). V shed 0 bases and J shed 8 bases, with 10 bases lying between them. CDR3 length: 13 residues. CDR3: CSARDVRTGELFF. The CDR3, as DNA: TGCAGTGCTAGAGATGTTAGGACAGGGGAGCTGTTTTTT.

The chain has TRBV7-9 and TRBJ2-7, with 7 bases identical to TRBD1. Germline-derived CDR1 and CDR2 are SEHNR and FQNEAQ (reference sequence). The CDR3 contains 15 residues. With V trimmed by 3 bases and J by 5 bases, 10 bases remained unmatched. CDR3 in amino acids: CASSFTGARDDEQYF. CDR3 DNA: TGTGCCAGCAGCTTTACAGGGGCGCGCGACGACGAGCAGTACTTC.

The chain uses TRBV20-1 and TRBJ1-6; 7 bases agree with TRBD1. The CDR3 sequence is 15 residues long. Germline V lookup: CDR1 DFQATT, CDR2 SNEGSKA (reference sequence). After removal of 6 bases from V and 7 bases from J, the junction contained 12 bases not matched to a gene. The CDR3 loop is CSAAKQGSSNSPLHF. The CDR3 DNA is TGCAGTGCCGCAAAACAGGGGTCCTCCAATTCACCCCTCCACTTT.

The genes are TRBV29-1 and TRBJ1-1; D call uncertain. The V end was cut by 5 bases, the J end by 6 bases, with 16 bases between. The CDR3 extends over 13 amino acids. CDR1 is SQVTM, CDR2 ANQGSEA, per germline. CDR3 nucleotide sequence: TGCAGCGTTTGGAGTGGGAAGATTTCTGAAGCTTTCTTT. Its translation is CSVWSGKISEAFF.

In its sample, this clonotype was seen a few times. The rearrangement links TRBV2 to TRBJ2-7; TRBD2 agrees at 8 bases. V lost 6 bases, J lost 4 bases, and 11 bases stayed unmatched. Germline V gives CDR1 SNHLY, CDR2 FYNNEI. CDR3 length equals 15 residues. The CDR3 DNA reads TGTGCCAGCAGCCGACCCAGCGGGAGAGGATACGAGCAGTACTTC. Its protein product is CASSRPSGRGYEQYF.

Regarding this clonotype: With a much larger clone just one base away, this may be a read error. The chain carries TRBV10-3 and TRBJ1-1; TRBD1 matches 8 bases. This CDR3 is 17 amino acids long. V lost 4 bases, J lost 1 base, and 11 bases stayed unmatched. Germline CDR1 reads ENHRY; CDR2 reads SYGVKD. This chain's CDR3 is CAISGSGQGGRNTEAFF. CDR3 DNA: TGTGCCATCAGTGGGTCCGGACAGGGAGGGAGGAACACTGAAGCTTTCTTT.

V and J are TRBV7-9 and TRBJ2-4; a weak D match, TRBD2 (6 bases). The ends were cut back, 0 bases at V and 7 bases at J, with 10 bases in the middle. CDR3 length: 14 residues. From germline, CDR1 is SEHNR and CDR2 FQNEAQ (reference sequence). CDR3: CASSLAGGVNIQYF. The DNA for the CDR3 is TGTGCCAGCAGCTTAGCGGGGGGAGTGAACATTCAGTACTTC.

Comments on this clonotype: The germline gene is not matched at one end of the junction; a read error may be the cause. This chain links TRBV25-1 with TRBJ2-7; D remains ambiguous. The CDR3 covers 16 residues. Germline lookup yields CDR1 MGHDK and CDR2 SYGVNS. In DNA, the CDR3 is TGCGCCAGCAGCCAAGCTCTGGCATCCTGGGGATTGGAGCAGTACTTC. Amino acid sequence: CASSQALASWGLEQYF.

The genes are TRBV4-3 and TRBJ2-7, with 7 bases identical to TRBD1. The CDR3 has 16 residues. V was pared by 2 bases and J by 6 bases, with 13 bases of the junction left unmatched. Germline loops: CDR1 LGHNA, CDR2 YSLEER. The DNA of the CDR3 is TGCGCCAGCAGCCAACCTGACGGGGACAGCGTATCCGAGCAGTACTTC. Its protein product is CASSQPDGDSVSEQYF.

As to this clonotype: A much larger clone sits a single nucleotide away, making a read error possible. The chain has TRBV5-1 and TRBJ1-1; D gene unclear. V lost 4 bases to trimming and J lost 1 base, with 11 bases between them. Germline V CDR1 and CDR2: SGHRS, YFSETQ. The CDR3 runs 14 residues. DNA for the CDR3: TGCGCCAGCAGCCTAGAGGCCAGGAACACTGAAGCTTTCTTT. Residues: CASSLEARNTEAFF.

In its sample, this clonotype was seen a few times. Germline and junction disagree at one end, which may indicate a read error. The chain has TRBV7-2 and TRBJ2-7; TRBD1 is a possible D gene (5 bases). This CDR3 is 13 amino acids long. From germline, CDR1 is SGHTA and CDR2 FQGNSA. DNA for the CDR3: TGTGCCAGCAGCACCAGGGCCTCCAACGAGCAGTACTTC. Translation gives CASSTRASNEQYF.